This T cell receptor (beta chain) was sequenced for a study of blood T cell repertoires in COVID-19. The CDR3 runs to 17 residues. Unmatched junction bases numbered 11, after V lost 5 bases and J lost 3 bases. Germline CDR1 is KGHSH and CDR2 is LQKENI. Produced via immunoSEQ multiplex PCR; TCRdb's table is partial and in-frame only. The sample records approximately 160,000 clones, 65% to 80% being singletons. The gene calls are TRBV18 and TRBJ2-5; 11 bases match TRBD1. The sequence was collected from a man aged 60-69 years with acute or convalescent COVID-19. The sequencing input was peripheral blood. The chain's CDR3 is CASSNVRDRGWKETQYF. As DNA, the CDR3 is TGTGCCAGCTCAAACGTCCGGGACAGGGGGTGGAAAGAGACCCAGTACTTC.